This entry lists 7 T cell receptor beta chains sequenced from one sample in a study of shared clonotypes between healthy human individuals. CD45RO-negative CD8 cells positively selected for CCR7 made up the naive population, which excluded terminally differentiated effector memory CD45RA+ cells. Data came from immunoSEQ multiplex PCR; TCRdb stores just in-frame clones and leaves some out. The table includes approximately 840,000 clones, about 96% detected once. Sequencing was performed on naive CD8+ T cells sorted from blood. The source is a man aged 25-40 years in good health.

V and J are TRBV18 and TRBJ2-5; D call uncertain. The germline CDR1 and CDR2 sequences are KGHSH and LQKENI. With 2 bases removed from V and 0 bases from J, the gap between germline ends came to 13 bases. This CDR3 spans 16 amino acids. The CDR3 reads CASSPVVVRNQETQYF. The CDR3 coding sequence is TGTGCCAGCTCACCAGTCGTGGTCAGGAACCAAGAGACCCAGTACTTC. The full variable domain, with the rest looked up from reference TRBV18 and TRBJ2-5, is NAGVMQNPRHLVRRRGQEARLRCSPMKGHSHVYWYRQLPEEGLKFMVYLQKENIIDESGMPKERFSAEFPKEGPSILRIQQVVRGDSAAYFCASSPVVVRNQETQYFGPGTRLLVL.

The rearrangement joins TRBV7-9 to TRBJ2-5, with D uncertain. V was pared by 5 bases and J by 5 bases, with 15 bases between. This CDR3 region has 14 residues. CDR1 SEHNR and CDR2 FQNEAQ come from the germline V gene (reference sequence). CDR3 residues: CASSHAVAWETQYF. CDR3 coding DNA: TGTGCCAGCAGCCATGCGGTGGCATGGGAGACCCAGTACTTC.

The chain recombines TRBV7-2 with TRBJ2-3, with D possibly being TRBD1 (6 bases). Deletions cut 1 base from V and 3 bases from J, with 11 bases between. The CDR3 length is 15 residues. Germline CDR1 and CDR2: SGHTA and FQGNSA. The CDR3 DNA reads TGTGCCAGCAGCTTAGTTGGGACAAGAACAGATACGCAGTATTTT. Protein product: CASSLVGTRTDTQYF.

This clone was seen more than once but under ten times. The chain is built from TRBV27 and TRBJ2-7; D is undetermined. The CDR3 consists of 11 residues. CDR1 MNHEY and CDR2 SMNVEV come from the germline V gene (reference sequence). Between the trimmed V and J ends, which lost 5 bases and 5 bases, there was a span of 7 bases. The CDR3 protein is CASSTLDEQYF. CDR3 nucleotides: TGTGCCAGCAGTACACTCGACGAGCAGTACTTC.

The J gene is TRBJ2-7, the V gene TRBV27; 11 bases match TRBD2. CDR1 is MNHEY, CDR2 SMNVEV, per germline (reference sequence). Unmatched junction bases numbered 6, after V lost 3 bases and J lost 2 bases. There are 16 residues in the CDR3. CDR3 region: CASSFTSGRSPYEQYF. In DNA, the CDR3 is TGTGCCAGCAGTTTTACTAGCGGGAGATCTCCCTACGAGCAGTACTTC.

This chain links TRBV27 with TRBJ2-7; a weak D match, TRBD2 (6 bases). The CDR3 sequence is 14 residues long. CDR1 MNHEY and CDR2 SMNVEV come from the germline V gene (reference sequence). V lost 6 bases and J lost 6, with 18 bases in between. DNA for the CDR3: TGTGCCAGCAGCCGCGCGGGGTTAAGATCCGAGCAGTACTTC. Translated, it gives CASSRAGLRSEQYF.

V and J are TRBV10-1 and TRBJ2-2; D is perhaps TRBD2 (6 bases). V was cut by 2 bases and J by 6 bases, with 16 bases left in between. The length of the CDR3 is 16 residues. Germline assignment: CDR1 WNHNN and CDR2 SYGVQD (reference sequence). CDR3 nucleotide sequence: TGCGCCAGCAGTGAGGTGGCGGGGAGCGGGCCCGGGGAGCTGTTTTTT. Its protein product is CASSEVAGSGPGELFF.